This section outlines one T cell receptor (beta chain) sequence together with its context. The V and J ends lost 4 bases and 4 bases, in that order; junction bases with no gene match: 5. CDR1 LGHDT and CDR2 YNNKEL come from the germline V gene (reference sequence). This CDR3 is built from 15 residues. The data originate from a study of blood T cell repertoires in COVID-19. The overall study: The United States, Italy and Spain were the sources of the acute and convalescent COVID-19 samples. The cDNA or gDNA used as material had been derived from T cells, B-cell-depleted T cells, or PBMCs.

Study processing details: From reference gene primer amplification, estimates of nucleated cell counts were derived. Sequenced by immunoSEQ multiplex PCR; TCRdb stores in-frame clones only, minus some. That table is the source of V, J and clone size, and D and trimming were worked out from the DNA. Here the sample spans more than 150,000 clones, around 90% being singletons. The sample consisted of peripheral blood. The sequence was collected from a man aged 40-49 years with active or convalescent COVID-19. The chain carries TRBV3-1 (or the pseudogene TRBV3-2) and TRBJ2-1, with 9 bases identical to TRBD2. This CDR3 is CASSPRLAAYNEQFF. CDR3 nucleotides: TGTGCCAGCAGCCCCAGACTAGCGGCTTACAATGAGCAGTTCTTC.